The entry below describes one TCR beta chain. Its antigen is unidentified. This entry comes from a study of shared clonotypes between healthy human individuals. General study findings and limits: Since donors were few, the genetic and exposure-history diversity represented was limited.

The CDR3 has 16 amino acids. CDR1 SGHNT and CDR2 YYREEE come from the germline V gene (reference sequence). Trimming took 4 bases from V and 2 from J; bases not matched to a gene: 6. The table came from immunoSEQ multiplex PCR; TCRdb's copy has only in-frame clones and leaves some out. Among about 960,000 clones listed, around 80% were seen once. The specimen was memory CD4+ T cells sorted from blood. The subset: CD45RA-negative fraction. The TCR comes from a man between 18 and 35 years old in good health. The J gene is TRBJ1-3, the V gene TRBV5-4, with 10 bases that match TRBD1. This CDR3 is CASSTAGTGAGNTIYF. CDR3 DNA sequence: TGTGCCAGCAGCACCGCCGGGACAGGGGCTGGAAACACCATATATTTT.